Below, 6 T cell receptor beta chains from the same sample are listed, as sequenced in a study of blood T cell repertoires in COVID-19 (TCRdb year 2020). The library was produced with the immunoSEQ multiplex PCR assay. Entries here come from immuneACCESS through TCRdb and include only in-frame sequences with V and J called. Some clones fail to appear in such tables; in the studies checked, an unresolved V gene covers under half of the shortfall, and the cause of the remainder is unknown. The sample has about 69,000 clones on record, around four fifths of them singletons. 27% of the sample rests with the top ten. Sequencing was done on a sample of peripheral blood. These receptors originate from a human donor in a cohort sampled during active COVID-19.

The gene calls are TRBV7-7 and TRBJ2-5, with a weak D call TRBD2 (6 bases). Germline CDR1 and CDR2: SSHAT and FNYEAQ (reference sequence). CDR3 length: 15 amino acids. V was pared by 1 base and J by 5 bases, with 14 bases between. CDR3 sequence (DNA): TGTGCCAGCAGCTTAGTGTCGGGGGAAGGGGAGACCCAGTACTTC. It codes for CASSLVSGEGETQYF.

The chain recombines TRBV14 with TRBJ1-3; the D gene is possibly TRBD1 (5 bases). CDR3 size: 16 residues. Germline V gene sequence: CDR1 SGHDN, CDR2 FVKESK. V was pared by 0 bases and J by 7 bases, with 16 bases between. The CDR3 loop reads CASSQEVARARNTIYF. In nucleotides, the CDR3 is TGTGCCAGCAGCCAAGAAGTCGCCAGGGCAAGGAACACCATATATTTT.

The CDR3 bases are TGTGCCAGTAGAGGACAGGGGGAAGATACGCAGTATTTT. This codes for CASRGQGEDTQYF. The chain employs TRBV19 and TRBJ2-3; 10 bases align to TRBD1. V dropped 6 bases and J dropped 5; count of bases not matched to a gene: 2. The CDR3 runs to 13 residues. The germline V gene has CDR1 LNHDA and CDR2 SQIVND (reference sequence).

The rearrangement joins TRBV5-1 to TRBJ2-7, with D tentatively TRBD2 (6 bases). This CDR3 has 14 amino acids. Trimming cost V 4 bases and J 5 bases, with 16 bases left between them. Per germline, CDR1 SGHRS and CDR2 YFSETQ. CDR3 nucleotide sequence: TGCGCCAGCAGCCCCCGGAGCGGGTTTGACGAGCAGTACTTC. It yields the protein CASSPRSGFDEQYF. Variable domain in full (rest from reference TRBV5-1 and TRBJ2-7): KAGVTQTPRYLIKTRGQQVTLSCSPISGHRSVSWYQQTPGQGLQFLFEYFSETQRNKGNFPGRFSGRQFSNSRSEMNVSTLELGDSALYLCASSPRSGFDEQYFGPGTRLTVT.

The genes are TRBV29-1 and TRBJ1-2; no definite D call. V shed 0 bases and J shed 2 bases, with 10 bases lying between them. Germline CDR1 is SQVTM and CDR2 is ANQGSEA. The CDR3 runs 14 residues. CDR3 sequence: CSVEDRGANYGYTF. The CDR3 nucleotides are TGCAGCGTTGAAGATCGGGGAGCAAACTATGGCTACACCTTC.

The chain employs TRBV11-2 and TRBJ1-2; TRBD1 might be the D (5 bases). The germline gives CDR1 SGHAT, CDR2 FQNNGV. This CDR3 spans 16 amino acids. V shed 6 bases and J shed 8 bases, with 25 bases lying between them. CDR3 bases: TGTGCCAGCAGTAGACCGGGGGTAAGCCAGAGAGAGGGCTACACCTTC. Encoded protein: CASSRPGVSQREGYTF.